Shown below are 23 T cell receptor beta chains from a single sample sequenced in a study of blood T cell repertoires in COVID-19. Method: immunoSEQ multiplex PCR; TCRdb's copy keeps in-frame clones and lacks some. Of over 300,000 clones listed, more than 75% are singletons. Sequencing was done on a sample of PBMCs or T cells enriched from blood (not recorded which). The receptor set was obtained from a woman between 18 and 29 years old who had recovered from COVID-19.

This chain connects TRBV28 to TRBJ2-7; no clear D gene. The V gene's germline CDR1 is MDHEN and CDR2 SYDVKM. The CDR3 runs to 14 residues. Trimming shortened V by 0 bases and J by 0 bases, and 6 bases separated the two germline ends. CDR3 in DNA: TGTGCCAGCAGTTTATGGCATAGCTCCTACGAGCAGTACTTC. This gives the protein CASSLWHSSYEQYF.

The V call is TRBV18, the J call TRBJ1-2, with 9 positions matching TRBD1. Germline V gives CDR1 KGHSH, CDR2 LQKENI. CDR3 length equals 16 residues. J gave up 4 bases and V 3 bases, and 9 bases lay outside the gene matches. In nucleotides, the CDR3 is TGTGCCAGCTCACCCGCGGGACAGGGTATTCTCTATGGCTACACCTTC. Amino acids: CASSPAGQGILYGYTF.

The gene calls are TRBV7-8 and TRBJ1-6; D may be TRBD1 (5 bases). Germline-derived CDR1 and CDR2 are SGHVS and FQNEAQ. This CDR3 has 17 residues. V was clipped by 5 bases and J by 6 bases, with 20 bases between them. This chain's CDR3 is CASSRDPLGAFNSPLHF. The CDR3 DNA reads TGTGCCAGCAGCCGGGACCCCTTAGGGGCTTTTAATTCACCCCTCCACTTT.

In the case of this clone: Within the sample, other DNA sequences also encode this same CDR3. The chain combines TRBV5-1 with TRBJ1-1; a possible D gene is TRBD1 (5 bases). The ends were cut back, 3 bases at V and 1 base at J, with 7 bases in the middle. The CDR3 runs 13 residues. CDR1 is SGHRS, CDR2 YFSETQ, per germline. The CDR3 coding sequence is TGCGCCAGCAGCTCTGGACAGAACACTGAAGCTTTCTTT. Amino acids: CASSSGQNTEAFF. Complete variable domain (other parts from reference TRBV5-1 and TRBJ1-1): KAGVTQTPRYLIKTRGQQVTLSCSPISGHRSVSWYQQTPGQGLQFLFEYFSETQRNKGNFPGRFSGRQFSNSRSEMNVSTLELGDSALYLCASSSGQNTEAFFGQGTRLTVV.

The chain is built from TRBV6-5 and TRBJ1-2, with unresolved D. Trimming cost V 6 bases and J 0 bases, with 8 bases left between them. CDR3 length: 13 residues. In germline, CDR1 is MNHEY, CDR2 SVGAGI. CDR3 sequence (DNA): TGTGCCAGCAGGGACTTTCCTAACTATGGCTACACCTTC. This translates into CASRDFPNYGYTF.

This clone was counted once. The chain combines TRBV2 with TRBJ1-3; no definite D call. The CDR3 consists of 15 residues. Germline V lookup: CDR1 SNHLY, CDR2 FYNNEI. Trimming shortened V by 5 bases and J by 0 bases, and 11 bases separated the two germline ends. CDR3 sequence reads: CASSPDTSSGNTIYF. The CDR3 coding sequence is TGTGCCAGCAGTCCCGACACGAGCTCTGGAAACACCATATATTTT.

This chain links TRBV28 with TRBJ2-5, with 8 bases fitting TRBD1. The germline gives CDR1 MDHEN, CDR2 SYDVKM. J was trimmed by 2 bases and V by 8 bases; bases with no gene match: 10. The CDR3 totals 15 residues. The CDR3: CASVIGQGAQETQYF. CDR3 sequence (DNA): TGTGCCAGCGTAATAGGCCAGGGGGCTCAAGAGACCCAGTACTTC.

V and J are TRBV4-1 and TRBJ1-5; D is possibly TRBD1 (6 bases). In germline, CDR1 is MGHRA, CDR2 YSYEKL. With 1 base removed from V and 6 bases from J, the gap between germline ends came to 13 bases. The CDR3 loop spans 15 amino acids. Written as DNA, the CDR3 is TGCGCCAGCAGCCAAGTCTGGGGGCGCGGTCAGCCCCAGCATTTT. Protein product: CASSQVWGRGQPQHF.

The chain recombines TRBV2 with TRBJ2-1; 11 bases are a match to TRBD2. Germline CDR1 SNHLY, CDR2 FYNNEI. V was pared by 7 bases and J by 5 bases, with 10 bases of the junction left unmatched. The CDR3 is made up of 16 amino acids. The CDR3 DNA follows: TGTGCCAGCAAAGAACGGGGACTAGCGGCGGACAATGAGCAGTTCTTC. This sequence encodes CASKERGLAADNEQFF.

The V and J genes are TRBV6-5 and TRBJ1-2; D perhaps matches TRBD1 (6 bases). Germline loops: CDR1 MNHEY, CDR2 SVGAGI. The V end lost 2 bases, the J end lost 5 bases, and 15 bases lay between the germline ends. This CDR3 contains 15 residues. The CDR3 DNA sequence: TGTGCCAGCAGTTACGGGTTTGCCACAGGGTATGGCTACACCTTC. This encodes CASSYGFATGYGYTF.

For this clone: The same CDR3 is also encoded by other DNA sequences in this sample. The rearrangement links TRBV19 to TRBJ1-1; 9 bases fit TRBD1. The CDR3 covers 14 residues. Germline-derived CDR1 and CDR2 are LNHDA and SQIVND (reference sequence). J lost 3 bases, V lost 9 bases, and 8 bases had no gene match. The CDR3 is CASRRTGVDTEAFF. In DNA form, the CDR3 reads TGTGCCAGCCGGAGGACAGGGGTCGACACTGAAGCTTTCTTT. The full variable domain, rest sourced from reference TRBV19 and TRBJ1-1, is DGGITQSPKYLFRKEGQNVTLSCEQNLNHDAMYWYRQDPGQGLRLIYYSQIVNDFQKGDIAEGYSVSREKKESFPLTVTSAQKNPTAFYLCASRRTGVDTEAFFGQGTRLTVV.

The chain couples TRBV11-2 to TRBJ1-3, with 11 bases that match TRBD1. There are 14 residues in the CDR3. The ends lost 8 bases at V and 3 bases at J; junction bases unmatched: 3. In germline, CDR1 is SGHAT, CDR2 FQNNGV. The CDR3: CASGTGGSGNTIYF. Here the CDR3 DNA reads TGTGCCAGCGGGACAGGGGGAAGTGGAAACACCATATATTTT.

A word on this clone: Other DNA sequences in the sample encode the same CDR3. V usage is TRBV18 and J usage is TRBJ2-5, with TRBD2 matching 7 bases. Trimming at V came to 3 bases and at J to 1 base, leaving 8 bases not matched to a gene. The length of the CDR3 is 16 residues. In germline, CDR1 is KGHSH, CDR2 LQKENI. The CDR3 nucleotides are TGTGCCAGCTCACCGCTGACGGGCGGGGGCCAAGAGACCCAGTACTTC. Encoded protein: CASSPLTGGGQETQYF.

This clone is a singleton in its sample. V usage is TRBV19 and J usage is TRBJ2-3, with 9 bases identical to TRBD2. This CDR3 region has 14 residues. From germline, CDR1 is LNHDA and CDR2 SQIVND (reference sequence). The V and J ends lost 4 bases and 4 bases, in that order; junction bases with no gene match: 3. The CDR3 spells CASSTGLAADTQYF. The CDR3 nucleotides read TGTGCCAGTAGTACGGGACTAGCCGCAGATACGCAGTATTTT.

The chain couples TRBV28 to TRBJ2-3, with D possibly matching TRBD1 (6 bases). Trimming took off 4 bases at V and 5 bases at J, with 19 bases between the two ends. The CDR3 has 16 residues. Germline CDR1 and CDR2: MDHEN and SYDVKM. For the CDR3, the DNA is TGTGCCAGCAGTTCCCCAGGGGAAGGGCATGGAGATACGCAGTATTTT. Translation gives CASSSPGEGHGDTQYF.

The V call is TRBV10-1, the J call TRBJ1-4; tentatively, D is TRBD1 (6 bases). CDR1 WNHNN and CDR2 SYGVQD come from the germline V gene (reference sequence). Trimming left V 6 bases short and J 0 bases short, with 11 bases between. The CDR3 is 15 residues long. CDR3 protein: CASSEGQTTNEKLFF. DNA for the CDR3: TGCGCCAGCAGCGAAGGACAGACAACTAATGAAAAACTGTTTTTT.

This clone has a handful of counts. The chain has TRBV6-5 and TRBJ1-2; 8 nucleotides align to TRBD1. V dropped 2 bases and J dropped 4; count of bases not matched to a gene: 6. The germline V gene has CDR1 MNHEY and CDR2 SVGAGI. There are 15 residues in the CDR3. CDR3 sequence: CASSYTRTGLYGYTF. CDR3 in DNA: TGTGCCAGCAGTTACACCAGGACAGGGCTCTATGGCTACACCTTC.

This clone showed up just once. The gene calls are TRBV27 and TRBJ2-1; 12 nucleotides match TRBD2. This CDR3 has 16 residues. Trimming at V came to 5 bases and at J to 8 bases, leaving 10 bases not matched to a gene. Germline lookup yields CDR1 MNHEY and CDR2 SMNVEV (reference sequence). CDR3 sequence reads: CASSPLSSGGAHEQFF. The DNA of the CDR3 is TGTGCCAGCAGTCCACTCTCTAGCGGGGGGGCGCATGAGCAGTTCTTC.

The J gene is TRBJ2-5, the V gene TRBV5-1, with 8 positions matching TRBD1. This CDR3 contains 14 residues. The germline CDR1 and CDR2 sequences are SGHRS and YFSETQ. The J segment lost 0 bases and the V segment lost 4 bases, leaving 2 bases of the junction unmatched. CDR3 region: CASSRTGYQETQYF. CDR3 in DNA: TGCGCCAGCAGCCGGACAGGGTACCAAGAGACCCAGTACTTC. Full variable domain (rest looked up from reference TRBV5-1 and TRBJ2-5): KAGVTQTPRYLIKTRGQQVTLSCSPISGHRSVSWYQQTPGQGLQFLFEYFSETQRNKGNFPGRFSGRQFSNSRSEMNVSTLELGDSALYLCASSRTGYQETQYFGPGTRLLVL.

This clone was detected a few times. The J gene is TRBJ1-3, the V gene TRBV30, with a weak D call TRBD1 (5 bases). Per germline, CDR1 GTSNPN and CDR2 SVGIG (reference sequence). The CDR3 sequence is 15 residues long. V shed 4 bases and J shed 0 bases, with 13 bases lying between them. Here the CDR3 DNA reads TGTGCCTGGAAAGTGCCGGGGGACTCTGGAAACACCATATATTTT. It codes for CAWKVPGDSGNTIYF.

The chain carries TRBV10-3 and TRBJ1-1; D is unclear. Trimming cost V 3 bases and J 4 bases, with 12 bases left between them. Germline V gene sequence: CDR1 ENHRY, CDR2 SYGVKD. This CDR3 contains 14 residues. The CDR3 DNA reads as TGTGCCATCAGTGAAAACAGTAGAAGCACTGAAGCTTTCTTT. It translates to CAISENSRSTEAFF.

The rearrangement links TRBV7-8 to TRBJ2-7, with TRBD2 matching over 14 bases. The CDR3 loop spans 17 amino acids. The V gene end was trimmed by 6 bases and the J gene end by 2 bases; junction bases not matched to a gene: 9. Germline V gene data show CDR1 as SGHVS and CDR2 as FQNEAQ. The CDR3 reads CASRLRGLAGATYEQYF. The CDR3 DNA reads TGTGCCAGCAGGCTGAGGGGACTAGCGGGAGCTACCTACGAGCAGTACTTC. The whole variable domain, remainder taken from reference TRBV7-8 and TRBJ2-7, is GAGVSQSPRYKVAKRGQDVALRCDPISGHVSLFWYQQALGQGPEFLTYFQNEAQLDKSGLPSDRFFAERPEGSVSTLKIQRTQQEDSAVYLCASRLRGLAGATYEQYFGPGTRLTVT.

This clone occurred once. For the CDR3, the DNA is TGTGCCAGCAGCCCTTACCAACAGGGAACAGGGATGGGTTCACCCCTCCACTTT. Amino acid sequence: CASSPYQQGTGMGSPLHF. The chain links TRBV28 to TRBJ1-6, with D tentatively TRBD1 (6 bases). This CDR3 is 18 amino acids long. Deletions cut 6 bases from V and 9 bases from J, with 27 bases between. The germline gives CDR1 MDHEN, CDR2 SYDVKM. The whole variable domain, remainder taken from reference TRBV28 and TRBJ1-6, is DVKVTQSSRYLVKRTGEKVFLECVQDMDHENMFWYRQDPGLGLRLIYFSYDVKMKEKGDIPEGYSVSREKKERFSLILESASTNQTSMYLCASSPYQQGTGMGSPLHFGNGTRLTVT.